The clone carrying this T cell receptor (beta chain) is a singleton in its sample. The data stem from a study of blood T cell repertoires in COVID-19. The V and J ends lost 3 bases and 5 bases, in that order; junction bases with no gene match: 8. Per the germline V gene, CDR1 is SGHRS and CDR2 is YFSETQ. The CDR3 runs 16 residues. Libraries were prepared by immunoSEQ multiplex PCR; TCRdb keeps only in-frame clonotypes and omits some of them. The data show 210,000 or so clones, with over 75% seen just once and about 4% held by the top ten. Material: PBMCs or T cells enriched from blood (not recorded which). This chain joins TRBV5-1 and TRBJ1-6, with 7 positions matching TRBD1. The TCR sequence derives from a woman aged 25 to 45 who had been exposed to COVID-19. For the CDR3, the DNA is TGCGCCAGCAGCTACGCCCGACAGGGAGATAATTCACCCCTCCACTTT. Its protein is CASSYARQGDNSPLHF.